A selection of T cell receptor beta chains follows, all from one sample in a study of blood T cells in healthy people across ages. TCRdb recomputed calls from the 5' RACE reads with MiXCR, one row per CDR3 protein. This table has about 1 million distinct CDR3 sequences, under 45% appearing once. The material sequenced was blood. The receptor source for this set is a woman aged 55-70 years in good health. The CDR3 runs from the conserved cysteine through the conserved F or W. The D gene is left open where the match is weak. Clone size, where shown, is once, few, many, or a class for clones that have expanded.

size	J	D	V	CDR3	DNA
few	TRBJ2-4	-	TRBV27	CASSTTVLQTSSRGNIQYF	TGTGCCAGCAGTACCACGGTACTACAAACTTCCAGTAGGGGAAACATTCAGTACTTC
-	TRBJ2-5	-	TRBV7-6	CASSLEGKETQYF	TGTGCCAGCAGCTTAGAGGGGAAAGAGACCCAGTACTTC
-	TRBJ1-2	TRBD1	TRBV20-1	CSARQGAYGSYTF	TGCAGTGCTAGACAGGGGGCGTATGGTAGCTACACCTTC
-	TRBJ2-3	TRBD2	TRBV27	CASSFNLAGDLDTQYF	TGTGCCAGCAGTTTTAACCTAGCGGGAGATTTAGATACGCAGTATTTT
many	TRBJ2-7	-	TRBV5-1	CASSRETYEQYF	TGCGCCAGCAGCCGTGAAACCTACGAGCAGTACTTC
-	TRBJ2-7	TRBD1	TRBV20-1	CSAGETGGAYEQYF	TGCAGTGCTGGGGAGACAGGGGGTGCCTACGAGCAGTACTTC
-	TRBJ2-7	TRBD2	TRBV11-2	CASSSGTSGPYEQYF	TGTGCCAGCAGCTCCGGGACTAGCGGTCCCTACGAGCAGTACTTC
-	TRBJ2-1	TRBD1	TRBV12-5	CASPATGDNEQFF	TGTGCTAGCCCTGCGACAGGGGACAATGAGCAGTTCTTC
-	TRBJ1-2	-	TRBV6-6	CAGSLWVGPLYGYTF	TGTGCCGGCAGTTTATGGGTTGGGCCGCTCTATGGCTACACCTTC
-	TRBJ2-7	-	TRBV9	CASSVATGYEQYF	TGTGCCAGCAGCGTAGCTACAGGTTACGAGCAGTACTTC
-	TRBJ1-1	TRBD1	TRBV4-1	CASSERTGSMNTEAFF	TGCGCCAGCAGCGAGAGGACAGGTTCTATGAACACTGAAGCTTTCTTT
many	TRBJ2-7	-	TRBV29-1	CSAGTSYEQYF	TGCAGCGCAGGGACATCCTACGAGCAGTACTTC
-	TRBJ2-1	-	TRBV5-1	CASSLSSGTSNEQFF	TGCGCCAGCAGCTTAAGTAGCGGCACGAGCAATGAGCAGTTCTTC
-	TRBJ2-2	TRBD2	TRBV24-1	CATSRTSGTGELFF	TGTGCCACCAGTAGGACTAGCGGCACCGGGGAGCTGTTTTTT
-	TRBJ2-3	TRBD2	TRBV12-3/TRBV12-4	CASRRMEAGVGDTQYF	TGTGCCAGCAGGCGAATGGAAGCGGGAGTGGGAGATACGCAGTATTTT
-	TRBJ2-5	-	TRBV6-5	CASSYATGGGETQYF	TGTGCCAGCAGTTACGCGACGGGGGGCGGTGAGACCCAGTACTTC
-	TRBJ2-1	TRBD2	TRBV4-1	CASSHPAGWDEQFF	TGCGCCAGCAGCCACCCAGCGGGATGGGATGAGCAGTTCTTC
-	TRBJ2-5	TRBD2	TRBV5-1	CASSLYSGGQQTQYF	TGCGCCAGCAGCTTGTATAGCGGGGGGCAACAGACCCAGTACTTC
-	TRBJ1-5	-	TRBV20-1	CSARTGSNNQPQHF	TGCAGTGCTAGAACAGGGAGTAACAATCAGCCCCAGCATTTT
-	TRBJ2-3	-	TRBV6-1	CASCYVGGTDTQYF	TGTGCCAGCTGTTATGTGGGGGGCACAGATACGCAGTATTTT
-	TRBJ2-3	-	TRBV25-1	CASSEFIGPSTDTQYF	TGTGCCAGCAGTGAATTTATCGGGCCTAGCACAGATACGCAGTATTTT
few	TRBJ2-7	-	TRBV4-2	CASSQEGPSEQYF	TGTGCCAGCAGCCAAGAAGGCCCCTCCGAGCAGTACTTC
few	TRBJ1-2	-	TRBV13	CASSLAGDGTNYGYTF	TGTGCCAGCAGCTTAGCCGGGGACGGGACTAACTATGGCTACACCTTC
-	TRBJ2-5	TRBD2	TRBV7-2	CASSLVGGGGGRETQYF	TGTGCCAGCAGCTTAGTAGGCGGGGGGGGAGGTAGAGAGACCCAGTACTTC
many	TRBJ2-3	-	TRBV5-1	CASSLRGTDTQYF	TGCGCCAGCAGCTTGAGGGGGACAGATACGCAGTATTTT
-	TRBJ2-5	-	TRBV5-1	CASSLAPGKTQYF	TGCGCCAGCAGCTTGGCCCCGGGAAAGACCCAGTACTTC
-	TRBJ2-1	-	TRBV27	CASSFPGREQFF	TGTGCCAGCAGTTTCCCGGGGCGGGAGCAGTTCTTC
few	TRBJ1-4	-	TRBV29-1	CSVRTPSATNEKLFF	TGCAGCGTTAGGACACCCTCTGCAACTAATGAAAAACTGTTTTTT
-	TRBJ2-1	TRBD2	TRBV12-5	CASGLVIAGGNEQFF	TGTGCTAGTGGTTTGGTAATAGCGGGGGGGAATGAGCAGTTCTTC
once	TRBJ2-3	-	TRBV20-1	CRASSPPDTQYF	TGCAGAGCTTCGTCCCCGCCAGATACGCAGTATTTT
few	TRBJ2-3	TRBD2	TRBV10-2	CATREGFGTDTQYF	TGCGCCACCAGGGAGGGATTCGGCACAGATACGCAGTATTTT
-	TRBJ2-3	-	TRBV20-1	CSAREILDTQYF	TGCAGTGCTAGAGAGATCTTGGATACGCAGTATTTT
-	TRBJ2-5	-	TRBV14	CASSQPGIQETQYF	TGTGCCAGCAGCCAACCAGGGATACAAGAGACCCAGTACTTC
few	TRBJ2-3	-	TRBV15	CATSPSRWDTQYF	TGTGCCACCAGCCCCTCTCGGTGGGATACGCAGTATTTT
few	TRBJ1-2	-	TRBV7-9	CASSLSDVNYGYTF	TGTGCCAGCAGCTTGTCGGACGTGAACTATGGCTACACCTTC
few	TRBJ2-1	TRBD2	TRBV29-1	CSADPGTSEGYEQFF	TGCAGCGCTGACCCAGGGACTAGCGAAGGCTATGAGCAGTTCTTC
few	TRBJ2-7	TRBD1	TRBV2	CASTKGDRGPYEQYF	TGTGCCAGCACCAAGGGGGACAGGGGTCCCTACGAGCAGTACTTC
-	TRBJ2-7	TRBD2	TRBV7-2	CASSTSGSTAEQYF	TGTGCCAGCAGCACTAGCGGGAGTACAGCCGAGCAGTACTTC
-	TRBJ2-1	-	TRBV9	CASSVGQGLGGSSYNEQFF	TGTGCCAGCAGCGTAGGCCAGGGGCTCGGCGGGAGCTCCTACAATGAGCAGTTCTTC
-	TRBJ2-7	TRBD2	TRBV20-1	CSARLAVTRYNEQYF	TGCAGTGCTAGACTAGCGGTAACGAGGTACAATGAGCAGTACTTC
few	TRBJ1-2	-	TRBV27	CASSLPAPPLIRGYTF	TGTGCCAGCAGTTTACCGGCCCCACCCTTGATTAGGGGCTACACCTTC
-	TRBJ2-5	TRBD2	TRBV3-1	CASSQERGLAGVLETQYF	TGTGCCAGCAGCCAAGAACGTGGGCTAGCGGGAGTTCTTGAGACCCAGTACTTC
few	TRBJ2-3	-	TRBV2	CASSVPRGRTDTQYF	TGTGCCAGCAGTGTCCCTAGGGGTCGCACAGATACGCAGTATTTT
few	TRBJ2-3	TRBD1	TRBV12-3/TRBV12-4	CASNPYDRVADTQYF	TGTGCCAGCAATCCATACGACAGGGTGGCAGATACGCAGTATTTT
few	TRBJ2-1	TRBD2	TRBV14	CASSHPPSGRVYNEQFF	TGTGCCAGCAGCCACCCTCCTAGCGGGAGGGTATACAATGAGCAGTTCTTC
-	TRBJ2-5	TRBD2	TRBV6-5	CASSYFPGLAGGEQYF	TGTGCCAGCAGTTACTTTCCGGGACTAGCGGGAGGTGAGCAGTACTTC